One sample yielded the 17 T cell receptor beta chains listed below, sequenced in a study of cytomegalovirus exposure and HLA in healthy donors. PCR primers comprised 60 Vbeta and 13 Jbeta primers. Libraries were prepared by immunoSEQ multiplex PCR; TCRdb keeps only in-frame clonotypes and omits some of them. The table shows about 130,000 clones, with roughly 80% occurring only once. The sequencing sample was made of PBMCs. Receptors originate from a man between 40 and 49 years old in good health and CMV-seronegative.

The CDR3: CASRWGGGSPLHF. The CDR3 nucleotides read TGTGCCAGCAGGTGGGGGGGCGGCTCACCCCTCCACTTT. This rearrangement joins TRBV2 to TRBJ1-6; D might be TRBD1 (6 bases). CDR1 and CDR2 (germline): SNHLY, FYNNEI. Trimming took off 6 bases at V and 10 bases at J, with 13 bases between the two ends. The CDR3 has 13 residues.

The V gene is TRBV15, the J gene TRBJ1-2; possible D gene TRBD1, 5 bases. The CDR3 is 15 residues long. Germline V gene data show CDR1 as LNHNV and CDR2 as YYDKDF (reference sequence). Trimming removed 1 base from V and 7 bases from J, with 16 bases in between. The CDR3 DNA is TGTGCCACCAGCAGAGTCTCCACAGGATGGGGTGGCTACACCTTC. Translating gives CATSRVSTGWGGYTF.

This clone was counted only a few times. The gene calls are TRBV19 and TRBJ1-4; a possible D gene is TRBD1 (6 bases). The CDR3 sequence is 15 residues long. CDR1 and CDR2 from the germline V gene are LNHDA and SQIVND (reference sequence). V was trimmed by 6 bases and J by 5 bases, leaving 16 bases between them. CDR3 sequence reads: CASRGQKRGNEKLFF. CDR3 DNA: TGTGCCAGTAGAGGACAGAAGAGGGGGAATGAAAAACTGTTTTTT.

The CDR3 bases are TGTGCCAGCAGTTCTATCGGGTCTACAGGGGCCCCCTACGAGCAGTACTTC. It specifies CASSSIGSTGAPYEQYF. The rearrangement joins TRBV27 to TRBJ2-7; 7 nucleotides agree with TRBD1. CDR3 length: 17 residues. The germline CDR1 and CDR2 sequences are MNHEY and SMNVEV (reference sequence). With 4 bases clipped from V and 2 bases from J, the junction kept 14 bases outside the gene matches.

V usage is TRBV2 and J usage is TRBJ2-3; D possibly corresponds to TRBD2 (6 bases). Germline CDR1 is SNHLY and CDR2 is FYNNEI. V lost 6 bases and J lost 6, with 13 bases in between. The CDR3 has 13 residues. CDR3 nucleotides: TGTGCCAGCAGCGGCCAGGCGGGGGATACGCAGTATTTT. It codes for CASSGQAGDTQYF.

V usage is TRBV10-2 and J usage is TRBJ2-7, with 7 bases fitting TRBD1. Trimming at V came to 7 bases and at J to 4 bases, leaving 7 bases not matched to a gene. This CDR3 has 13 amino acids. CDR1 is WSHSY, CDR2 SAAADI, per germline. The CDR3 coding sequence is TGCGCCAGCATCCCCGGGACAGATTACGAGCAGTACTTC. Translation: CASIPGTDYEQYF.

This chain links TRBV5-5 with TRBJ1-3, with a tentative D call TRBD1 (6 bases). The CDR3 is made up of 15 amino acids. Germline V lookup: CDR1 SGHKS, CDR2 YYEKEE (reference sequence). The ends were cut back, 0 bases at V and 1 base at J, with 8 bases in the middle. CDR3: CASSLAQGSGNTIYF. Written as DNA, the CDR3 is TGTGCCAGCAGCTTGGCACAGGGATCTGGAAACACCATATATTTT.

This clone occurred a few times. The chain employs TRBV7-2 and TRBJ2-1, with D tentatively TRBD1 (6 bases). V was trimmed by 1 base and J by 6 bases, leaving 7 bases between them. Looked up from germline, CDR1 is SGHTA and CDR2 is FQGNSA. The length of the CDR3 is 13 residues. The DNA of the CDR3 is TGTGCCAGCAGCTTAGGGACAGTCAATGAGCAGTTCTTC. This codes for CASSLGTVNEQFF.

V usage is TRBV18 and J usage is TRBJ2-5; D not resolved. The CDR3 runs to 13 residues. Germline values: CDR1 KGHSH, CDR2 LQKENI. V was shortened by 3 bases and J by 2 bases, with 7 bases between the two germline ends. The CDR3 sequence is CASSPTEQETQYF. In DNA, the CDR3 is TGTGCCAGCTCACCCACAGAGCAAGAGACCCAGTACTTC.

This clone showed up just a few times. V usage is TRBV19 and J usage is TRBJ2-5, with a tentative D call TRBD1 (6 bases). The CDR3 has 14 residues. The V gene lost 5 bases and the J gene lost 2 bases, with 12 bases spanning the gap. Germline assignment: CDR1 LNHDA and CDR2 SQIVND (reference sequence). The CDR3 nucleotides read TGTGCCAGTAGTGTCCAGGGGCGACAAGAGACCCAGTACTTC. Amino acid sequence: CASSVQGRQETQYF.

This clone was found a few times. This chain links TRBV25-1 with TRBJ2-1; 13 positions match TRBD2. CDR1 is MGHDK and CDR2 is SYGVNS in the germline V gene. The J segment lost 8 bases and the V segment lost 1 base, leaving 5 bases of the junction unmatched. CDR3 length: 16 amino acids. The CDR3 region is CASSESGLAGVDEQFF. CDR3 coding DNA: TGTGCCAGCAGTGAATCCGGACTAGCGGGAGTCGATGAGCAGTTCTTC.

The sample holds a few counts of this clone. The chain is built from TRBV5-1 and TRBJ2-2; TRBD2 aligns across 12 bases. The germline gives CDR1 SGHRS, CDR2 YFSETQ. The V gene end was trimmed by 8 bases and the J gene end by 3 bases; junction bases not matched to a gene: 8. The CDR3 sequence is 16 residues long. This chain's CDR3 is CASNPTSGSYTGELFF. CDR3 sequence (DNA): TGCGCCAGTAACCCGACTAGCGGGAGTTACACCGGGGAGCTGTTTTTT.

The chain recombines TRBV2 with TRBJ2-4, with D tentatively TRBD2 (5 bases). Germline lookup yields CDR1 SNHLY and CDR2 FYNNEI. The CDR3 consists of 15 residues. The germline V and J ends were trimmed by 6 bases and 0 bases, with 12 bases remaining between them. This chain's CDR3 is CASRKMDLAKNIQYF. For the CDR3, the DNA is TGTGCCAGCAGGAAGATGGACTTAGCCAAAAACATTCAGTACTTC.

About this clone: The same CDR3 arises from other DNA sequences in this sample as well. This chain joins TRBV30 and TRBJ2-3, with D possibly matching TRBD1 (6 bases). The CDR3 covers 18 residues. V gave up 2 bases and J gave up 0 bases, with 21 bases separating them. CDR1 GTSNPN and CDR2 SVGIG come from the germline V gene (reference sequence). CDR3 residues: CAWSNGQKPTLSTDTQYF. DNA of the CDR3: TGTGCCTGGAGTAATGGACAGAAGCCAACACTTAGCACAGATACGCAGTATTTT.

Here the CDR3 DNA reads TGTGCCTGGAGTAGGGGGAACACCGGGGAGCTGTTTTTT. Its translation: CAWSRGNTGELFF. V gene TRBV30 combines with J gene TRBJ2-2; the D gene is possibly TRBD1 (5 bases). Trimming took off 2 bases at V and 1 base at J, with 5 bases between the two ends. The CDR3 loop spans 13 amino acids. Germline V gene data show CDR1 as GTSNPN and CDR2 as SVGIG (reference sequence).

This sequence joins TRBV5-1 and TRBJ1-2; TRBD1 aligns across 8 bases. The CDR3 has 12 amino acids. V lost 5 bases, J lost 8 bases, and 5 bases stayed unmatched. Germline V gives CDR1 SGHRS, CDR2 YFSETQ. The CDR3 DNA is TGCGCCAGCAGGCAGGGGGCTGAGGGCTACACCTTC. Its protein product is CASRQGAEGYTF.

J is TRBJ1-2 and V is TRBV2; no firm D call. Germline CDR1 and CDR2: SNHLY and FYNNEI. CDR3 size: 17 residues. The ends were cut back, 2 bases at V and 8 bases at J, with 24 bases in the middle. The CDR3 DNA is TGTGCCAGCAGTGAAATTCTCGGTGGGCTTCCTTCCGCGGGCTACACCTTC. This gives the protein CASSEILGGLPSAGYTF.